The 14 T cell receptor beta chains listed next were all sequenced from one sample in a study of T cell repertoires in cytomegalovirus infection (dated by TCRdb to 2018 to 2020). Which antigens these TCRs recognize remains unknown. The sample's treatment or condition label is to be understood as: in vitro stimulation with specific CMV peptide epitopes to enrich CMV-specific T cells. Instrument used: Illumina HiSeq 1500. TCRdb applied fastp at Q25 and MiXCR to the public reads, then kept only in-frame beta chains. Rows merge per CDR3 protein into single entries with the most common DNA and genes. This sample holds approximately 1,000,000 distinct CDR3 sequences; around 32% were observed only once. The ten largest account for over 12% of the sample. The sequenced sample was cultured CD8+ T cells from PBMCs, obtained from culture after CMV antigen stimulation. These receptors were taken from a human donor in good health (CMV status not recorded). Some clones in this sample may be carry-over from other donors' samples.

The chain is built from TRBV4-2 and TRBJ2-1, with TRBD1 matching over 8 bases. Germline trimming cut 2 bases from V and 4 bases from J; bases unmatched to any gene: 16. Germline V CDR1 and CDR2: LGHNA, YNFKEQ. The length of the CDR3 is 19 residues. CDR3 sequence: CASSQLRGTGFSSYNEQFF. The CDR3 coding sequence is TGTGCCAGCAGCCAACTACGAGGGACAGGTTTTTCGTCTTACAATGAGCAGTTCTTC.

This clonotype was seen a few times. The J gene is TRBJ2-7, the V gene TRBV5-1, with D possibly being TRBD1 or TRBD2 (6 bases each). Per the germline V gene, CDR1 is SGHRS and CDR2 is YFSETQ. V was clipped by 5 bases and J by 4 bases, with 22 bases between them. CDR3 size: 16 residues. The CDR3 DNA follows: TGCGCCAGCAGGTTACGGGGGCTCCATGAGCCTTACGAGCAGTACGTC. It specifies CASRLRGLHEPYEQYV.

The chain couples TRBV5-5 to TRBJ2-1; possibly TRBD1 for D (6 bases). Germline V gene lookup returns CDR1 SGHKS and CDR2 YYEKEE (reference sequence). The CDR3 has 16 amino acids. V shed 3 bases and J shed 10 bases, with 23 bases lying between them. CDR3 loop: CASSSDFRGPNDEQFF. The DNA for the CDR3 is TGTGCCAGCAGCTCAGACTTCAGGGGTCCCAATGACGAGCAGTTCTTC.

In this sample, this clonotype turned up a few times. CDR3 sequence reads: CASSGEDMRADIQYF. CDR3 nucleotide sequence: TGCGCCAGCAGCGGTGAGGATATGCGTGCCGACATTCAGTACTTC. The chain joins TRBV5-1 to TRBJ2-4, with no clear D. Germline V gives CDR1 SGHRS, CDR2 YFSETQ. V lost 4 bases, J lost 8 bases, and 19 bases lay in between. CDR3 length equals 15 residues.

This clonotype was seen only a few times. The genes are TRBV7-9 and TRBJ1-1; no clear D gene. The CDR3 runs to 13 residues. V dropped 1 base and J dropped 6 bases, with 9 bases sitting between them. The germline V gene encodes CDR1 SEHNR and CDR2 FQNEAQ (reference sequence). The DNA for the CDR3 is TGTGCCAGCAGCTTAGTATCGGCGGCTGAAGCTTTCTTT. Its protein is CASSLVSAAEAFF.

This chain joins TRBV11-2 and TRBJ2-5; 12 nucleotides match TRBD2. The CDR3 extends over 15 amino acids. Trimming at V came to 4 bases and at J to 5 bases, leaving 5 bases not matched to a gene. The V gene's germline CDR1 is SGHAT and CDR2 FQNNGV. The CDR3 coding sequence is TGTGCCAGCAGCTGGGCTAGCGGGGGGGGGGAGACCCAGTACTTC. It translates to CASSWASGGGETQYF.

This clonotype was recorded a few times. V is TRBV12-3 or TRBV12-4 and J is TRBJ2-2; no clear D gene. The CDR3 has 12 amino acids. The ends were cut back, 4 bases at V and 6 bases at J, with 6 bases in the middle. DNA for the CDR3: TGTGCCAGCAGTTCATATGCCGGGGAGCTGTTTTTT. It specifies CASSSYAGELFF.

The chain joins TRBV2 to TRBJ1-4; perhaps TRBD1 as D (6 bases). The CDR3 contains 15 residues. V was trimmed by 8 bases and J by 5 bases, leaving 18 bases between them. CDR1 is SNHLY, CDR2 FYNNEI, per germline. CDR3 sequence (DNA): TGTGCCAGCGACCCTTTGGGGGCGGTAAATGAAAAACTGTTTTTT. As protein: CASDPLGAVNEKLFF.

The chain has TRBV11-2 and TRBJ1-2; D gene unclear. In germline, CDR1 is SGHAT, CDR2 FQNNGV. With 4 bases removed from V and 6 bases from J, the gap between germline ends came to 18 bases. This CDR3 spans 15 amino acids. CDR3 in DNA: TGTGCCAGCAGCTCTCGAGACTTTCAAGGCCATGGCTACACCTTC. This encodes CASSSRDFQGHGYTF.

This clonotype was picked up a small number of times. The CDR3, as DNA: TGTGCCAGCAGCTTAGTTTGGGGGGGGGAAGAAGCTTTCTTT. Its protein product is CASSLVWGGEEAFF. This chain uses TRBV7-6 with TRBJ1-1; possible D gene TRBD1, 5 bases. The CDR3 length is 14 residues. Germline loops: CDR1 SGHVS, CDR2 FNYEAQ. V gave up 1 base and J gave up 8 bases, with 14 bases separating them. The full variable domain, its missing parts supplied by reference TRBV7-6 and TRBJ1-1, is GAGVSQSPRYKVTKRGQDVALRCDPISGHVSLYWYRQALGQGPEFLTYFNYEAQQDKSGLPNDRFSAERPEGSISTLTIQRTEQRDSAMYRCASSLVWGGEEAFFGQGTRLTVV.

Ten or more counts support this clonotype. The rearrangement joins TRBV7-3 to TRBJ2-2, with D possibly matching TRBD1 (6 bases). There are 17 residues in the CDR3. Trimming stripped 0 bases from V and 2 bases from J, with 13 bases between. CDR1 is SGHTA, CDR2 FQGTGA, per germline. The CDR3 DNA reads TGTGCCAGCAGCTTAACTGTGGGGGCGCACAACACCGGGGAGCTGTTTTTT. Amino acids: CASSLTVGAHNTGELFF.

This clonotype has ten or more counts. CDR3 coding DNA: TGTGCCAGCTTTTCTACTGCGGGCTCCTACAATGAGCAGTTCTTC. Encoded protein: CASFSTAGSYNEQFF. V and J are TRBV27 and TRBJ2-1, with D tentatively TRBD2 (5 bases). This CDR3 is built from 15 residues. V dropped 8 bases and J dropped 0 bases, with 14 bases sitting between them. Germline assignment: CDR1 MNHEY and CDR2 SMNVEV (reference sequence).

This clonotype was detected many times. The CDR3 loop is CASSLGNQETQYF. The CDR3 DNA reads TGTGCCAGCAGCTTGGGCAACCAAGAGACCCAGTACTTC. The V and J genes are TRBV27 and TRBJ2-5; D gene unclear. Germline lookup yields CDR1 MNHEY and CDR2 SMNVEV (reference sequence). The CDR3 runs to 13 residues. Trimming removed 6 bases from V and 0 bases from J, with 8 bases in between.

This clonotype occurred many times. V is TRBV4-1 and J is TRBJ1-4; D remains ambiguous. Germline loops: CDR1 MGHRA, CDR2 YSYEKL. This CDR3 is built from 17 residues. Trimming shortened V by 3 bases and J by 0 bases, and 14 bases separated the two germline ends. CDR3 sequence: CASSHGYRDATNEKLFF. DNA of the CDR3: TGCGCCAGCAGCCATGGGTATCGGGATGCAACTAATGAAAAACTGTTTTTT.